This T cell receptor beta chain was identified during a study of beta chain features in type 1 diabetes. All of the isolated RNA was reverse transcribed, so expressed TCRB transcripts were sequenced. The data were produced by immunoSEQ multiplex PCR, yet TCRdb's version contains in-frame clones alone and is incomplete. The table includes roughly 290,000 clones, 7% to 9% detected once. The germline V gene encodes CDR1 MNHEY and CDR2 SMNVEV (reference sequence). Trimming pared 6 bases from V and 3 bases from J, leaving 21 bases between. The CDR3 has 17 residues. This clonotype was obtained from a young woman in good health. Sequencing was carried out using central memory CD4+ T cells from blood. The chain has TRBV27 and TRBJ1-5, with a tentative D call TRBD1 (5 bases). The CDR3 region is CASSNLRTSGSNQPQHF. DNA for the CDR3: TGTGCCAGCAGCAACCTTCGGACCTCAGGGTCCAATCAGCCCCAGCATTTT.